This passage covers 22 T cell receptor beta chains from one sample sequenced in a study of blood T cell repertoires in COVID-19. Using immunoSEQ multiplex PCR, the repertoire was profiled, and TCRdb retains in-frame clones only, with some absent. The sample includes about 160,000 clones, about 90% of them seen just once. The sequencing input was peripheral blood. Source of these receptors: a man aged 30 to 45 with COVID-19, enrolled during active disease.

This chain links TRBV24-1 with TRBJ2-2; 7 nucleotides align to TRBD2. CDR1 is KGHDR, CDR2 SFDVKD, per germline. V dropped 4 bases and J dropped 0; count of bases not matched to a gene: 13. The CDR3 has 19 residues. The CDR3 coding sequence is TGTGCCACCAGTGACCCATTTCTAGCGGCCGGGGCGAACACCGGGGAGCTGTTTTTT. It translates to CATSDPFLAAGANTGELFF.

In DNA form, the CDR3 reads TGTGCCAGCAGTTTAGTCGGGTCTGGGGCCAACGTCCTGACTTTC. Encoded protein: CASSLVGSGANVLTF. The chain employs TRBV27 and TRBJ2-6; D remains unclear. In germline, CDR1 is MNHEY, CDR2 SMNVEV (reference sequence). V dropped 2 bases and J dropped 1 base, with 6 bases sitting between them. This CDR3 contains 15 residues.

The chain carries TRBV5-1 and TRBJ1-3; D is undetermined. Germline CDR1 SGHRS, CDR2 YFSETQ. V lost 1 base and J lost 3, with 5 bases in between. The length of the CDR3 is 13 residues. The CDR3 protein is CASSLTVGNTIYF. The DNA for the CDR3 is TGCGCCAGCAGCTTGACGGTTGGAAACACCATATATTTT.

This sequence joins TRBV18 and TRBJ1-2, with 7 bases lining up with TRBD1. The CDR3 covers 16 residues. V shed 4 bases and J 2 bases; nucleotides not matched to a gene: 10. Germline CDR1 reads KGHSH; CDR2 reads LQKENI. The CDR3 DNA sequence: TGTGCCAGCTCACGTAATCCGGGACAGCTAAACTATGGCTACACCTTC. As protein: CASSRNPGQLNYGYTF.

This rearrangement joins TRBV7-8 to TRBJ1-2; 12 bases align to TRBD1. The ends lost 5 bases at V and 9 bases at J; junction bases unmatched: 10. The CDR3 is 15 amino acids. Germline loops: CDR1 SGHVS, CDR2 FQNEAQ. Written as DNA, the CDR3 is TGTGCCAGCAGCCTCCCCGACGGGACAGGGGGCAGCTACACCTTC. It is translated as CASSLPDGTGGSYTF.

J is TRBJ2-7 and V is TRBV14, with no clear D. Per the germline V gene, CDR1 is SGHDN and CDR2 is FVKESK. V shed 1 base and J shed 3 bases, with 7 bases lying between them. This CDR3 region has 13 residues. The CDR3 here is CASSQALSYEQYF. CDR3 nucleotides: TGTGCCAGCAGCCAAGCCCTTAGCTACGAGCAGTACTTC.

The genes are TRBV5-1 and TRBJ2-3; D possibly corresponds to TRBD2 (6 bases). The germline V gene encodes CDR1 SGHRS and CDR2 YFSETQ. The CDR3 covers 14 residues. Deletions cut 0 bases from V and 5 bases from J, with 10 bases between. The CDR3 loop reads CASSLAGVGDTQYF. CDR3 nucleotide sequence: TGCGCCAGCAGCTTGGCGGGGGTGGGAGATACGCAGTATTTT.

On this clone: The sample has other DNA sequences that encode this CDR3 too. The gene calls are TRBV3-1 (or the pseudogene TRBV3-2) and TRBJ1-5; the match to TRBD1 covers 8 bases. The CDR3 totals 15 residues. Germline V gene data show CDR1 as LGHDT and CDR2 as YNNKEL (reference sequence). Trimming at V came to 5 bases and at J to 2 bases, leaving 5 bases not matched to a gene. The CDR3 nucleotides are TGTGCCAGCAGCGACAGGGGAAAGGGCAATCAGCCCCAGCATTTT. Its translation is CASSDRGKGNQPQHF.

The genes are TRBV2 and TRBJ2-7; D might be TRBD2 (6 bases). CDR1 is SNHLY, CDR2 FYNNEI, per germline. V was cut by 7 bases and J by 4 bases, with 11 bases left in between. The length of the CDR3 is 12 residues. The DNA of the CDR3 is TGTGCCAGCACCTCAGGAGGGTACGAGCAGTACTTC. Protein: CASTSGGYEQYF.

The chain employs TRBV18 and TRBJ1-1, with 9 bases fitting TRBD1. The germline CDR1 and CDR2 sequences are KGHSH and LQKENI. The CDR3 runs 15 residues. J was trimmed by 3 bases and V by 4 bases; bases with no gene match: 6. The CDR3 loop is CASSQRTGEDTEAFF. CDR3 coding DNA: TGTGCCAGCTCACAAAGGACAGGGGAGGACACTGAAGCTTTCTTT.

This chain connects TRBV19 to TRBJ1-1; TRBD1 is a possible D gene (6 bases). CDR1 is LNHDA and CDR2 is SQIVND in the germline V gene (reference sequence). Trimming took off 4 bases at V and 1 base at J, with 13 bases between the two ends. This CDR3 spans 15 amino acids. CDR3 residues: CASSRARTANTEAFF. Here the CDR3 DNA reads TGTGCCAGTAGTAGGGCTAGGACAGCGAACACTGAAGCTTTCTTT.

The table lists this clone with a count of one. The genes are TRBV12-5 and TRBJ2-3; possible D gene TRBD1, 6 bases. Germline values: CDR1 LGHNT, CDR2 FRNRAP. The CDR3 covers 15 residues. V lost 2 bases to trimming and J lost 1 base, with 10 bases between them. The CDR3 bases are TGTGCTAGTGGTTTGACAGGGTACGGCACAGATACGCAGTATTTT. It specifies CASGLTGYGTDTQYF.

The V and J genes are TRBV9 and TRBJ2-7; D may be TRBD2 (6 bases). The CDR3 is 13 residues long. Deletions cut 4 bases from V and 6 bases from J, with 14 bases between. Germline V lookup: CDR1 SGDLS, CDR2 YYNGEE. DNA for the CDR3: TGTGCCAGCAGCAGGGACTCGCGGACCGAGCAGTACTTC. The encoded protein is CASSRDSRTEQYF. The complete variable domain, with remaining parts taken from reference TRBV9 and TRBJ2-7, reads DSGVTQTPKHLITATGQRVTLRCSPRSGDLSVYWYQQSLDQGLQFLIQYYNGEERAKGNILERFSAQQFPDLHSELNLSSLELGDSALYFCASSRDSRTEQYFGPGTRLTVT.

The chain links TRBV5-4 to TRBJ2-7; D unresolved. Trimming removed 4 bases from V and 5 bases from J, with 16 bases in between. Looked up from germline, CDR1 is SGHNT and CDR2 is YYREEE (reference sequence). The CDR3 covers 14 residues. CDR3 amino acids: CASSPSEVPDEQYF. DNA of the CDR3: TGTGCCAGCAGCCCATCTGAGGTCCCGGACGAGCAGTACTTC.

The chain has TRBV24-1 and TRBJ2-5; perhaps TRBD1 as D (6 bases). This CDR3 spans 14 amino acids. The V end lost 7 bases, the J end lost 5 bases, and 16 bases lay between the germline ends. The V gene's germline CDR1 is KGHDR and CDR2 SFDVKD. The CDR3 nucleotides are TGTGCCACCAGCCTAGGGGGTTTTGGCGAGACCCAGTACTTC. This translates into CATSLGGFGETQYF.

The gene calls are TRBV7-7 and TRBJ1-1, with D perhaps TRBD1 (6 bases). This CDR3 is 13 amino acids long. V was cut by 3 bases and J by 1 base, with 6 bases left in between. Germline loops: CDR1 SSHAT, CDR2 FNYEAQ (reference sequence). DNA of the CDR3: TGTGCCAGCAGCTTGGACAGGAACACTGAAGCTTTCTTT. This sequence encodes CASSLDRNTEAFF. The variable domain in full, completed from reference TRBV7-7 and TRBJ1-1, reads GAGVSQSPRYKVTKRGQDVTLRCDPISSHATLYWYQQALGQGPEFLTYFNYEAQPDKSGLPSDRFSAERPEGSISTLTIQRTEQRDSAMYRCASSLDRNTEAFFGQGTRLTVV.

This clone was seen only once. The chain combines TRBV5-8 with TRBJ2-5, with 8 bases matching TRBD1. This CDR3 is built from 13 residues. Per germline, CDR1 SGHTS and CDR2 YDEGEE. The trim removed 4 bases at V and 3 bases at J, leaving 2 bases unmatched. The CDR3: CASSLDREETQYF. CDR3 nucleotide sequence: TGTGCCAGCAGCCTGGACAGGGAAGAGACCCAGTACTTC.

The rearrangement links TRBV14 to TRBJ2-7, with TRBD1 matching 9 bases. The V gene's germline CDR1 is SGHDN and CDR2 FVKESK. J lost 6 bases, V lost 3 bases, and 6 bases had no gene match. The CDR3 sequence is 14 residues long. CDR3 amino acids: CASSHRTGVGEQYF. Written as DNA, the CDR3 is TGTGCCAGCAGCCACCGGACAGGGGTAGGCGAGCAGTACTTC.

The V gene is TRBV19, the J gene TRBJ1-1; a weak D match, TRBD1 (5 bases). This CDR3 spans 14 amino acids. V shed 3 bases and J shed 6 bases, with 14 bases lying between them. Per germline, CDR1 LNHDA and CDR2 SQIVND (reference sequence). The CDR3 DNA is TGTGCCAGTAGTATTATGCAGGGTAGAGCTGAAGCTTTCTTT. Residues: CASSIMQGRAEAFF.

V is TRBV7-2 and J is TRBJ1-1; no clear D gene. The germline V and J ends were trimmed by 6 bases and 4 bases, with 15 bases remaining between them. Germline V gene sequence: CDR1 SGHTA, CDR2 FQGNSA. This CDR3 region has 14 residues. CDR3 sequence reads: CASSSQGGGTEAFF. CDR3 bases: TGTGCCAGCAGTTCCCAAGGAGGAGGCACTGAAGCTTTCTTT.

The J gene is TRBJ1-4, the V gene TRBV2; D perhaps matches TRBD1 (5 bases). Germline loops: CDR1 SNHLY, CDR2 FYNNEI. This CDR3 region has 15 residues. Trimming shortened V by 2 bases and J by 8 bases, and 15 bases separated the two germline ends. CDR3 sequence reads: CASSERSGVGEKLFF. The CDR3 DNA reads TGTGCCAGCAGTGAAAGGTCGGGGGTAGGAGAAAAACTGTTTTTT.

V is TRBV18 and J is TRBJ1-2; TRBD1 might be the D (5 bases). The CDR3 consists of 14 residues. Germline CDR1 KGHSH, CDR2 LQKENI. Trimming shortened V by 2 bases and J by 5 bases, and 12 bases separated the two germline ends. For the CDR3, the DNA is TGTGCCAGCTCACCAGAGCGGGCAGGGTATGGCTACACCTTC. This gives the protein CASSPERAGYGYTF.